The 11 T cell receptor beta chains listed next were all sequenced from one sample in a study of beta chain features in type 1 diabetes. Sequencing targeted expressed TCRB transcripts, as all isolated RNA had been reverse transcribed. Here immunoSEQ multiplex PCR was the method, and the copy in TCRdb shows in-frame clones only, minus some. The top ten clones hold approximately 0.45% of a sample with 80,000 to 90,000 clones, approximately 32% of them seen once. The sequencing input was stem cell memory CD4+ T cells from blood. The receptors were gathered from a woman aged 18-29 years in good health.

The rearrangement joins TRBV7-2 to TRBJ2-1, with 11 bases aligning to TRBD1. Trimming took 1 base from V and 5 from J; bases not matched to a gene: 4. Per the germline V gene, CDR1 is SGHTA and CDR2 is FQGNSA. The CDR3 contains 16 residues. CDR3 in amino acids: CASSLGGTGGNNEQFF. CDR3 nucleotide sequence: TGTGCCAGCAGCTTAGGAGGGACAGGGGGAAACAATGAGCAGTTCTTC.

The chain employs TRBV7-2 and TRBJ2-7, with TRBD2 matching 8 bases. The germline gives CDR1 SGHTA, CDR2 FQGNSA. The ends lost 1 base at V and 10 bases at J; junction bases unmatched: 6. The CDR3 is made up of 13 amino acids. Here the CDR3 reads CASSLDAGGQQYF. CDR3 DNA sequence: TGTGCCAGCAGCTTAGACGCGGGGGGCCAACAGTACTTC.

V usage is TRBV7-2 and J usage is TRBJ2-5, with TRBD2 identical over 8 bases. CDR1 is SGHTA and CDR2 is FQGNSA in the germline V gene. V was clipped by 1 base and J by 1 base; unmatched bases: 14. The CDR3 is 19 amino acids. CDR3 bases: TGTGCCAGCAGCTTAGGTTTGGCGGGGAGCGGGGGCCCCCAAGAGACCCAGTACTTC. Protein product: CASSLGLAGSGGPQETQYF.

The CDR3: CASSYSGGTEAFF. The CDR3 nucleotides are TGTGCCAGCAGTTACTCCGGCGGCACTGAAGCTTTCTTT. The gene calls are TRBV6-5 and TRBJ1-1, with D hard to call. Germline V gene lookup returns CDR1 MNHEY and CDR2 SVGAGI. CDR3 length: 13 residues. With 0 bases removed from V and 4 bases from J, the gap between germline ends came to 6 bases.

A few counts support this clone. The rearrangement uses TRBV14 and TRBJ2-5; 11 bases are shared with TRBD1. Per germline, CDR1 SGHDN and CDR2 FVKESK. With V trimmed by 0 bases and J by 0 bases, 3 bases remained unmatched. The CDR3 has 17 residues. Written as DNA, the CDR3 is TGTGCCAGCAGCCAAGAGAGGGACAGGGGGTACCAAGAGACCCAGTACTTC. This sequence encodes CASSQERDRGYQETQYF.

In this sample, this clone turned up many times. V gene TRBV14 combines with J gene TRBJ1-6, with 9 bases identical to TRBD1. J lost 10 bases, V lost 4 bases, and 5 bases had no gene match. CDR1 SGHDN and CDR2 FVKESK come from the germline V gene. The CDR3 extends over 14 amino acids. The CDR3: CASSPGTGNSPLHF. In nucleotides, the CDR3 is TGTGCCAGCAGCCCCGGGACAGGGAACTCACCCCTCCACTTT.

The V gene is TRBV11-2, the J gene TRBJ2-3; TRBD2 matches 10 bases. The CDR3 spans 16 residues. Germline-derived CDR1 and CDR2 are SGHAT and FQNNGV. The J segment lost 3 bases and the V segment lost 1 base, leaving 4 bases of the junction unmatched. CDR3 coding DNA: TGTGCCAGCAGCTTAGCCGATAGCGGGGGGACAGATACGCAGTATTTT. It encodes CASSLADSGGTDTQYF.

This clone was observed a handful of times. The rearrangement links TRBV7-8 to TRBJ2-2, with 9 bases matching TRBD1. This CDR3 has 13 amino acids. Germline V lookup: CDR1 SGHVS, CDR2 FQNEAQ. The V gene end was trimmed by 6 bases and the J gene end by 7 bases; junction bases not matched to a gene: 3. The DNA of the CDR3 is TGTGCCAGCAGACAGGGGGCGGTCGGGGAGCTGTTTTTT. The encoded protein is CASRQGAVGELFF. Based on the CDR3 plus reference TRBV7-8 and TRBJ2-2, the full variable domain is GAGVSQSPRYKVAKRGQDVALRCDPISGHVSLFWYQQALGQGPEFLTYFQNEAQLDKSGLPSDRFFAERPEGSVSTLKIQRTQQEDSAVYLCASRQGAVGELFFGEGSRLTVL.

V usage is TRBV19 and J usage is TRBJ2-7, with D perhaps TRBD1 (6 bases). V lost 3 bases to trimming and J lost 0 bases, with 12 bases between them. This CDR3 spans 15 amino acids. In germline, CDR1 is LNHDA, CDR2 SQIVND (reference sequence). The CDR3 sequence: CASSINRVSSYEQYF. DNA of the CDR3: TGTGCCAGTAGTATCAACAGGGTTAGCTCCTACGAGCAGTACTTC.

CDR3 loop: CASSRGGGPQETQYF. As DNA, the CDR3 is TGCGCCAGCAGCCGAGGAGGGGGCCCACAAGAGACCCAGTACTTC. This chain joins TRBV5-1 and TRBJ2-5, with TRBD1 as a possible D gene (7 bases). The CDR3 has 15 residues. CDR1 SGHRS and CDR2 YFSETQ come from the germline V gene. With 4 bases removed from V and 2 bases from J, the gap between germline ends came to 15 bases.

The chain links TRBV5-1 to TRBJ2-7; 10 nucleotides agree with TRBD2. CDR3 length: 14 residues. Per the germline V gene, CDR1 is SGHRS and CDR2 is YFSETQ. V gave up 4 bases and J gave up 2 bases; unmatched junction bases: 3. The CDR3 is CASSPGLATYEQYF. The CDR3, as DNA: TGCGCCAGCAGCCCGGGACTAGCGACCTACGAGCAGTACTTC.